The 19 T cell receptor beta chains listed next were all sequenced from one sample in a study of OX40 agonist ivuxolimab in advanced cancers. Here immunoSEQ multiplex PCR was the method, and the copy in TCRdb shows in-frame clones only, minus some. The sample contains 89,000 or so clones, around nine tenths of which appear only once. The sequencing used CD4+ or CD8+ T cells sorted from blood, collected in a trial of the OX40 agonist ivuxolimab. The receptors come from an adult with an advanced solid tumor such as melanoma, head and neck, liver or kidney cancer.

This chain joins TRBV27 and TRBJ2-7, with D perhaps TRBD1 (5 bases). The germline V gene encodes CDR1 MNHEY and CDR2 SMNVEV (reference sequence). The CDR3 runs to 15 residues. Trimming pared 3 bases from V and 3 bases from J, leaving 15 bases between. DNA of the CDR3: TGTGCCAGCAGTTTTTTATTAGGGGTGAACTACGAGCAGTACTTC. Translating gives CASSFLLGVNYEQYF.

Remarks on this clone: Different DNA sequences within this sample yield the same CDR3. The chain is built from TRBV5-6 and TRBJ1-2; TRBD1 aligns across 7 bases. The CDR3 has 15 residues. The V and J ends lost 4 bases and 1 base, in that order; junction bases with no gene match: 7. The germline V gene has CDR1 SGHDT and CDR2 YYEEEE. The CDR3 region has the DNA TGTGCCAGCAGCCTGGCCGGGACAGTTAACTATGGCTACACCTTC. Translation gives CASSLAGTVNYGYTF.

The chain recombines TRBV2 with TRBJ1-1; D not resolved. The CDR3 spans 13 residues. The V and J ends lost 4 bases and 1 base respectively, with 7 bases between them. In germline, CDR1 is SNHLY, CDR2 FYNNEI. CDR3 loop: CASSGDRNTEAFF. CDR3 in DNA: TGTGCCAGCAGTGGCGACCGGAACACTGAAGCTTTCTTT.

The chain combines TRBV7-2 with TRBJ2-1; TRBD2 matches at 11 bases. With 5 bases clipped from V and 1 base from J, the junction kept 7 bases outside the gene matches. CDR3 length equals 17 residues. Germline-derived CDR1 and CDR2 are SGHTA and FQGNSA. The DNA for the CDR3 is TGTGCCAGCAGCCCTCGGACTAGCGGGTATTCCTACAATGAGCAGTTCTTC. It is translated as CASSPRTSGYSYNEQFF.

The chain employs TRBV7-9 and TRBJ2-3; tentatively, D is TRBD1 or TRBD2 (7 bases each). V shed 5 bases and J shed 7 bases, with 19 bases lying between them. The germline CDR1 and CDR2 sequences are SEHNR and FQNEAQ (reference sequence). This CDR3 region has 15 residues. The CDR3 loop is CASSQQGGGAYTQYF. The DNA for the CDR3 is TGTGCCAGCAGCCAGCAGGGAGGGGGCGCGTATACGCAGTATTTT.

This chain uses TRBV7-2 with TRBJ2-7, with unresolved D. V lost 0 bases to trimming and J lost 2 bases, with 11 bases between them. CDR3 length: 15 amino acids. The germline CDR1 and CDR2 sequences are SGHTA and FQGNSA. CDR3 sequence reads: CASSLAALGPYEQYF. The CDR3 DNA sequence: TGTGCCAGCAGCTTAGCCGCTTTAGGACCCTACGAGCAGTACTTC.

The V call is TRBV29-1, the J call TRBJ1-2; no clear D. This CDR3 comprises 13 residues. Between the trimmed V and J ends, which lost 4 bases and 4 bases, there was a span of 13 bases. Germline loops: CDR1 SQVTM, CDR2 ANQGSEA. The CDR3 coding sequence is TGCAGCGTTGCCTCCGGTCCTGGCTATGGCTACACCTTC. Translation: CSVASGPGYGYTF.

The chain couples TRBV2 to TRBJ2-5, with a tentative D call TRBD1 (6 bases). With 3 bases removed from V and 2 bases from J, the gap between germline ends came to 13 bases. This CDR3 comprises 15 residues. Germline values: CDR1 SNHLY, CDR2 FYNNEI. CDR3 DNA sequence: TGTGCCAGCAGTGAGTCAGGGGCTAGGCAAGAGACCCAGTACTTC. As protein: CASSESGARQETQYF. Together with reference TRBV2 and TRBJ2-5, the CDR3 gives the full variable domain: EPEVTQTPSHQVTQMGQEVILRCVPISNHLYFYWYRQILGQKVEFLVSFYNNEISEKSEIFDDQFSVERPDGSNFTLKIRSTKLEDSAMYFCASSESGARQETQYFGPGTRLLVL.

V is TRBV5-4 and J is TRBJ2-1; 8 bases match TRBD2. The CDR3 has 16 residues. Germline values: CDR1 SGHNT, CDR2 YYREEE (reference sequence). J lost 9 bases, V lost 1 base, and 12 bases had no gene match. This chain's CDR3 is CASSLPAPGGPSEQFF. The CDR3 DNA reads as TGTGCCAGCAGCTTGCCAGCCCCGGGAGGGCCTAGTGAGCAGTTCTTC. The full variable domain, in which reference TRBV5-4 and TRBJ2-1 provide the parts outside the CDR3, is ETGVTQSPTHLIKTRGQQVTLRCSSQSGHNTVSWYQQALGQGPQFIFQYYREEENGRGNFPPRFSGLQFPNYSSELNVNALELDDSALYLCASSLPAPGGPSEQFFGPGTRLTVL.

V is TRBV28 and J is TRBJ2-7; D tentatively reads TRBD1 or TRBD2 (6 bases each). The germline V gene has CDR1 MDHEN and CDR2 SYDVKM. Trimming took off 3 bases at V and 2 bases at J, with 11 bases between the two ends. CDR3 length: 14 residues. The CDR3 is CASSLMGGTYEQYF. DNA of the CDR3: TGTGCCAGCAGTTTGATGGGGGGCACCTACGAGCAGTACTTC.

The chain employs TRBV11-3 and TRBJ2-7; D uncertain. Trimming removed 2 bases from V and 0 bases from J, with 8 bases in between. The germline gives CDR1 SGHNT, CDR2 YENEEA. There are 14 residues in the CDR3. The CDR3 sequence: CASSLTSNSYEQYF. The CDR3 DNA reads as TGTGCCAGCAGCTTAACAAGCAACTCCTACGAGCAGTACTTC.

Remarks on this clone: Other nucleotide sequences from this sample produce the same CDR3. The chain couples TRBV6-5 to TRBJ2-7, with 11 bases that match TRBD2. The CDR3 spans 15 residues. Germline trimming cut 2 bases from V and 2 bases from J; bases unmatched to any gene: 2. The germline V gene encodes CDR1 MNHEY and CDR2 SVGAGI. CDR3 nucleotides: TGTGCCAGCAGTTACCGGACTAGCGGGCCCTACGAGCAGTACTTC. Protein: CASSYRTSGPYEQYF.

About this clone itself: One end of the junction varies from germline; a read error may be responsible. The V gene is TRBV7-2, the J gene TRBJ2-1, with D tentatively TRBD2 (6 bases). The germline CDR1 and CDR2 sequences are SGHTA and FQGNSA. The CDR3 length is 15 residues. The DNA for the CDR3 is TGTGTCAGCAGCCCCCATGGGGGGTCCTACAATGAGCAGTTCTTC. The encoded protein is CVSSPHGGSYNEQFF.

V is TRBV5-6 and J is TRBJ1-6; D gene ambiguous. Germline V lookup: CDR1 SGHDT, CDR2 YYEEEE. Trimming removed 2 bases at V and 7 bases at J, with 13 bases between. The CDR3 runs 15 residues. DNA for the CDR3: TGTGCCAGCAGCTTTCAACAGATTTACAATTCACCCCTCCACTTT. Residues: CASSFQQIYNSPLHF.

The rearrangement joins TRBV5-8 to TRBJ2-1; 14 bases match TRBD2. V lost 4 bases, J lost 5 bases, and 2 bases stayed unmatched. CDR1 and CDR2 from the germline V gene are SGHTS and YDEGEE. This CDR3 region has 15 residues. The CDR3 DNA is TGTGCCAGCAGCCCGGGACTAGCGGGAGACAATGAGCAGTTCTTC. The encoded protein is CASSPGLAGDNEQFF. Based on the CDR3 plus reference TRBV5-8 and TRBJ2-1, the full variable domain is EAGVTQSPTHLIKTRGQQATLRCSPISGHTSVYWYQQALGLGLQFLLWYDEGEERNRGNFPPRFSGRQFPNYSSELNVNALELEDSALYLCASSPGLAGDNEQFFGPGTRLTVL.

This chain links TRBV2 with TRBJ2-7, with a tentative D call TRBD2 (5 bases). V shed 4 bases and J shed 7 bases, with 14 bases lying between them. CDR3 size: 13 residues. From germline, CDR1 is SNHLY and CDR2 FYNNEI. The CDR3 loop is CASSVAASGEQYF. As DNA, the CDR3 is TGTGCCAGCAGTGTGGCGGCTTCGGGGGAGCAGTACTTC.

CDR3 DNA sequence: TGTGCCAGCTCACCACACAGGGATCAGCCCCAGCATTTT. It encodes CASSPHRDQPQHF. The rearrangement joins TRBV18 to TRBJ1-5, with D perhaps TRBD1 (6 bases). Germline loops: CDR1 KGHSH, CDR2 LQKENI. Trimming shortened V by 1 base and J by 5 bases, and 6 bases separated the two germline ends. This CDR3 spans 13 amino acids. Based on the CDR3 plus reference TRBV18 and TRBJ1-5, the full variable domain is NAGVMQNPRHLVRRRGQEARLRCSPMKGHSHVYWYRQLPEEGLKFMVYLQKENIIDESGMPKERFSAEFPKEGPSILRIQQVVRGDSAAYFCASSPHRDQPQHFGDGTRLSIL.

This clone occurred once. The CDR3 region has the DNA TGTGCCAGCAGCCCCCGCCGCAACCGAAATGAGCAGTTCTTC. Its translation is CASSPRRNRNEQFF. The genes are TRBV7-9 and TRBJ2-1, with D unresolved. From germline, CDR1 is SEHNR and CDR2 FQNEAQ (reference sequence). V gave up 5 bases and J gave up 7 bases, with 15 bases separating them. This CDR3 spans 14 amino acids.

CDR3: CASSNKEARNTEAFF. Written as DNA, the CDR3 is TGTGCCAGCAGCAATAAAGAGGCCAGAAACACTGAAGCTTTCTTT. The rearrangement uses TRBV21-1 and TRBJ1-1. TRBV21-1 is termed a pseudogene. This CDR3 has 15 amino acids.